A selection of T cell receptor beta chains follows, all from one sample in a study of T-cell memory formation after mild COVID-19. TCRdb used MiXCR to reprocess the 5' RACE reads, holding one entry per CDR3 protein. This sample has about half a million distinct CDR3 sequences, with roughly 18% found just once. Sequencing was carried out using PBMCs or a T cell subset sorted from them (not recorded which). Receptor source: an adult woman who had mild COVID-19 (a few samples of this study predate the infection). Cell type and time point are not known. Each CDR3 is given with its conserved first and last residue. The D gene is left open where the match is weak. Size tells how often a clone was seen (once, few, many) or the class of an expanded clone, and some rows leave it out.

>-|TRBJ2-1|11|many|TRBV30
CAFKDNHEQFF
TGTGCGTTTAAAGATAACCATGAGCAGTTCTTC
>-|TRBJ1-1|13|-|TRBV7-6
CASSLAKYTEAFF
TGTGCCAGCAGCTTAGCCAAGTACACTGAAGCTTTCTTT
>TRBD2|TRBJ2-1|16|-|TRBV7-9
CASSLRLAGGPNEQFF
TGTGCCAGCAGCTTAAGACTAGCGGGAGGGCCCAATGAGCAGTTCTTC
>-|TRBJ1-3|11|few|TRBV29-1
CSVESVDTIYF
TGCAGCGTTGAATCCGTCGACACCATATATTTT
>-|TRBJ2-5|14|few|TRBV6-2/TRBV6-3
CASGRYGGEETQYF
TGTGCCAGCGGACGATACGGGGGCGAGGAGACCCAGTACTTC
>TRBD1|TRBJ2-7|15|few|TRBV5-1
CASSLRTGDSYEQYF
TGCGCCAGCAGCCTGAGGACAGGGGATTCCTACGAGCAGTACTTC
>-|TRBJ1-1|11|few|TRBV20-1
CSASRGVGAFF
TGCAGTGCTTCCCGGGGGGTTGGAGCTTTCTTT
>-|TRBJ2-3|13|-|TRBV29-1
CSVGRAGVNTQYF
TGCAGCGTCGGCCGGGCAGGGGTGAATACGCAGTATTTT
>TRBD2|TRBJ2-3|17|few|TRBV4-2
CASSQDTSGGVTDTQYF
TGTGCCAGCAGCCAAGATACTAGTGGGGGGGTGACAGATACGCAGTATTTT
>-|TRBJ2-2|13|few|TRBV19
CASSSWNTGELFF
TGTGCCAGTAGTAGTTGGAACACCGGGGAGCTGTTTTTT
>-|TRBJ1-6|15|few|TRBV4-2
CASSQEEGEGSPLHF
TGTGCCAGCAGCCAAGAGGAAGGTGAGGGATCACCCCTCCACTTT
>-|TRBJ2-5|15|many|TRBV4-1
CASSRLRGNQETQYF
TGCGCCAGCAGCCGGTTACGGGGAAACCAAGAGACCCAGTACTTC
>-|TRBJ2-2|16|-|TRBV5-1
CASSLYSGLIAGELFF
TGCGCCAGCAGCTTGTATTCAGGCCTCATAGCGGGGGAGCTGTTTTTT
>TRBD1|TRBJ1-1|16|few|TRBV18
CASSPLRDRVNTEAFF
TGTGCCAGCTCACCACTTCGGGACAGGGTCAACACTGAAGCTTTCTTT
>-|TRBJ1-1|15|-|TRBV9
CASSVGWGWNTEAFF
TGTGCCAGCAGCGTCGGATGGGGCTGGAACACTGAAGCTTTCTTT
>TRBD2|TRBJ2-7|16|-|TRBV7-6
CASSLAGGTLGAEQYF
TGTGCCAGCAGCTTAGCCGGGGGGACCCTAGGGGCCGAGCAGTACTTC
>-|TRBJ2-3|13|-|TRBV4-3
CASSQALADTQYF
TGCGCCAGCAGCCAAGCTTTGGCAGATACGCAGTATTTT
>-|TRBJ2-3|16|few|TRBV5-1
CASSLEGRGYTDTQYF
TGCGCCAGCAGCTTGGAGGGGCGGGGTTACACAGATACGCAGTATTTT
>TRBD2|TRBJ2-3|15|few|TRBV7-9
CASSLNSGRADTQYF
TGTGCCAGCAGCTTAAATAGCGGGAGGGCAGATACGCAGTATTTT
>-|TRBJ2-2|15|many|TRBV15
CATSREAGYTGELFF
TGTGCCACCAGCAGAGAAGCCGGCTACACCGGGGAGCTGTTTTTT
>TRBD2|TRBJ2-2|14|-|TRBV6-2/TRBV6-3
CASSSGRNTGELFF
TGTGCCAGCTCTAGCGGGAGAAACACCGGGGAGCTGTTTTTT
>-|TRBJ1-1|12|-|TRBV5-6
CASSFAELEAFF
TGTGCCAGCAGCTTTGCGGAACTTGAAGCTTTCTTT
>-|TRBJ1-2|15|few|TRBV19
CASSIRPLTARGYTF
TGTGCCAGTAGTATCCGGCCCCTGACAGCGAGGGGCTACACCTTC
>TRBD2|TRBJ2-1|16|-|TRBV7-9
CASSSSSGRGYNEQFF
TGTGCCAGCAGCTCCTCTAGCGGGAGGGGGTACAATGAGCAGTTCTTC
>TRBD1|TRBJ2-2|13|-|TRBV27
CASSYRGTGELFF
TGTGCCAGCAGTTACAGGGGGACCGGGGAGCTGTTTTTT
>-|TRBJ2-7|14|few|TRBV3-1
CASSPLDGGSEQYF
TGTGCCAGCAGCCCACTGGATGGGGGCTCCGAGCAGTACTTC
>TRBD2|TRBJ2-7|16|few|TRBV7-6
CASSLESSGLPYEQYF
TGTGCCAGCAGCTTAGAGAGTAGCGGGTTGCCCTACGAGCAGTACTTC
>-|TRBJ2-2|16|-|TRBV7-3
CASSLSPTRRGGELFF
TGTGCCAGCAGCTTAAGCCCCACCAGGCGAGGCGGGGAGCTGTTTTTT
>-|TRBJ2-7|12|few|TRBV20-1
CSASSGFYEQYF
TGCAGTGCTAGTAGTGGGTTCTACGAGCAGTACTTC
>TRBD1|TRBJ2-7|14|-|TRBV20-1
CSAKGTGSSYEQYF
TGCAGTGCTAAAGGGACAGGGTCCTCCTACGAGCAGTACTTC
>-|TRBJ2-1|15|many|TRBV5-8
CASSLVRGPYNEQFF
TGTGCCAGCAGCTTGGTCAGGGGCCCCTACAATGAGCAGTTCTTC
>-|TRBJ2-7|15|-|TRBV4-1
CASSPSWGERDEQYF
TGCGCCAGCAGCCCCAGCTGGGGGGAACGGGACGAGCAGTACTTC
>TRBD1|TRBJ1-6|17|-|TRBV12-3/TRBV12-4
CASTGQGGASYNSPLHF
TGTGCCAGCACCGGACAGGGGGGAGCCTCATATAATTCACCCCTCCACTTT
>-|TRBJ2-7|18|many|TRBV27
CASSLSRGRRGVFHEQYF
TGTGCCAGCAGTTTATCCCGAGGACGGCGCGGGGTCTTCCACGAGCAGTACTTC
>-|TRBJ2-1|16|-|TRBV27
CASSTRGSGSYNEQFF
TGTGCCAGCAGCACCCGGGGATCGGGCTCCTACAATGAGCAGTTCTTC
>TRBD1|TRBJ2-4|18|-|TRBV29-1
CSASNTGGVKEAKNIQYF
TGCAGCGCCTCAAACACAGGGGGCGTAAAGGAGGCCAAAAACATTCAGTACTTC